This entry lists 7 T cell receptor beta chains sequenced from one sample in a study of control samples from healthy donors and cancer patients (dated by TCRdb to between 2020 and 2021). The library was generated by the immunoSEQ multiplex PCR assay. Here the immuneACCESS table is served through TCRdb, limited to in-frame sequences with V and J called. Missing clones are a known gap in these copies; in checked studies unresolved V genes cover under half, and the rest lacks a known reason. This sample holds 75,000 to 100,000 clones; 80% to 95% were observed only once. The ten most abundant clones make up around 2.8% of the sample. The specimen sequenced was blood. The receptors derive from a human donor in good health. The donor label of this sample is uncertain.

The chain employs TRBV7-9 and TRBJ1-6; 8 bases are a match to TRBD1. V lost 1 base to trimming and J lost 10 bases; unmatched junction nucleotides: 9. Germline assignment: CDR1 SEHNR and CDR2 FQNEAQ (reference sequence). The CDR3 consists of 16 residues. The CDR3 coding sequence is TGTGCCAGCAGCTTAGGGGGGGGACAGGTGAACTCACCCCTCCACTTT. It is translated as CASSLGGGQVNSPLHF.

The chain couples TRBV15 to TRBJ1-1; D ambiguous. Deletions cut 0 bases from V and 3 bases from J, with 11 bases between. Germline lookup yields CDR1 LNHNV and CDR2 YYDKDF (reference sequence). The CDR3 length is 15 residues. CDR3 nucleotide sequence: TGTGCCACCAGCAGAGATCGCCGGAGGGACACTGAAGCTTTCTTT. Amino acid sequence: CATSRDRRRDTEAFF.

This clone was seen only once. The J gene is TRBJ2-3, the V gene TRBV29-1, with D tentatively TRBD1 or TRBD2 (5 bases each). From germline, CDR1 is SQVTM and CDR2 ANQGSEA. The CDR3 is 14 amino acids. V was trimmed by 3 bases and J by 1 base, leaving 11 bases between them. The chain's CDR3 is CSVEARGGTDTQYF. CDR3 coding DNA: TGCAGCGTTGAGGCGAGGGGAGGCACAGATACGCAGTATTTT.

The chain has TRBV13 and TRBJ1-2; D is unresolved. The germline V and J ends were trimmed by 2 bases and 8 bases, with 24 bases remaining between them. Germline V CDR1 and CDR2: PRHDT, FYEKMQ (reference sequence). The CDR3 runs to 17 residues. CDR3 protein: CASSLKRFSPGGRGYTF. CDR3 nucleotides: TGTGCCAGCAGCTTAAAAAGGTTCAGTCCGGGAGGCAGGGGCTACACCTTC.

V gene TRBV19 combines with J gene TRBJ2-3, with a weak D call TRBD1 (5 bases). Looked up from germline, CDR1 is LNHDA and CDR2 is SQIVND (reference sequence). With 9 bases removed from V and 0 bases from J, the gap between germline ends came to 10 bases. This CDR3 contains 13 residues. The CDR3, as DNA: TGTGCCAGCCGACAGAAGAGCACAGATACGCAGTATTTT. Encoded protein: CASRQKSTDTQYF.

The chain carries TRBV3-1 (or the pseudogene TRBV3-2) and TRBJ1-4; 9 nucleotides agree with TRBD1. With 2 bases clipped from V and 6 bases from J, the junction kept 4 bases outside the gene matches. The CDR3 loop spans 15 amino acids. Germline values: CDR1 LGHDT, CDR2 YNNKEL (reference sequence). The CDR3 nucleotides are TGTGCCAGCAGCCAACGGACAGGGGCGGATGAAAAACTGTTTTTT. This sequence encodes CASSQRTGADEKLFF.

The gene calls are TRBV5-1 and TRBJ2-7; D unclear. The CDR3 is 13 amino acids. In germline, CDR1 is SGHRS, CDR2 YFSETQ. Trimming removed 4 bases from V and 5 bases from J, with 13 bases in between. The CDR3 DNA reads as TGCGCCAGCAGCCCGATGTCCTCGGACGAGCAGTACTTC. Translated, it gives CASSPMSSDEQYF.